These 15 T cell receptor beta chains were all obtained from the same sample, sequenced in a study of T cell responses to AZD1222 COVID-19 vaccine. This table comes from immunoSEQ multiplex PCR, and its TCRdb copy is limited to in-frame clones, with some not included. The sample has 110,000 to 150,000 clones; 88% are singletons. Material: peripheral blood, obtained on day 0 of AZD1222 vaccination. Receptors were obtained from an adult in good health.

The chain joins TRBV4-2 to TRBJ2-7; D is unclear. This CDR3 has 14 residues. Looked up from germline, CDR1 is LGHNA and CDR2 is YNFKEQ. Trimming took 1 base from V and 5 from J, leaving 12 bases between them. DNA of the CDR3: TGTGCCAGCAGCCAAGGCTTGGCTTCTAACGAGCAGTACTTC. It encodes CASSQGLASNEQYF.

CDR3 sequence: CAWSVGVIGNTIYF. The CDR3 DNA follows: TGTGCCTGGAGTGTAGGGGTCATTGGAAACACCATATATTTT. The gene calls are TRBV30 and TRBJ1-3, with D possibly TRBD1 on 5 matching bases. The germline V gene has CDR1 GTSNPN and CDR2 SVGIG (reference sequence). The ends were cut back, 0 bases at V and 3 bases at J, with 9 bases in the middle. This CDR3 spans 14 amino acids. Based on the CDR3 plus reference TRBV30 and TRBJ1-3, the full variable domain is SQTIHQWPATLVQPVGSPLSLECTVEGTSNPNLYWYRQAAGRGLQLLFYSVGIGQISSEVPQNLSASRPQDRQFILSSKKLLLSDSGFYLCAWSVGVIGNTIYFGEGSWLTVV.

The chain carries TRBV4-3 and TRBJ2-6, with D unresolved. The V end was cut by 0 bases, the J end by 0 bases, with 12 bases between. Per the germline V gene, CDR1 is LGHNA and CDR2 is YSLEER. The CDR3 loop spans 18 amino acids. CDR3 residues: CASSQDIEVSSGANVLTF. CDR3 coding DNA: TGCGCCAGCAGCCAAGATATCGAGGTTAGCTCTGGGGCCAACGTCCTGACTTTC.

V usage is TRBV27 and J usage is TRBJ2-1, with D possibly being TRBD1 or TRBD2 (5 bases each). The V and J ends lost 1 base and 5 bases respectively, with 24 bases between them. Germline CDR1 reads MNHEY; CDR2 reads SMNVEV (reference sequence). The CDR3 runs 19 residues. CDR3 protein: CASSLFHFLGEFRDNEQFF. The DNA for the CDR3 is TGTGCCAGCAGTTTATTTCATTTTTTGGGGGAATTTCGGGACAATGAGCAGTTCTTC.

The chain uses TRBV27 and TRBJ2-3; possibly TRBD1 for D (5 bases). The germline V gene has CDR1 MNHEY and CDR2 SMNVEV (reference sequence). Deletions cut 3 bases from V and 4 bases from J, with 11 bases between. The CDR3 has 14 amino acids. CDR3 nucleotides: TGTGCCAGCAGTTTTTCAGGGATCGCAGATACGCAGTATTTT. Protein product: CASSFSGIADTQYF.

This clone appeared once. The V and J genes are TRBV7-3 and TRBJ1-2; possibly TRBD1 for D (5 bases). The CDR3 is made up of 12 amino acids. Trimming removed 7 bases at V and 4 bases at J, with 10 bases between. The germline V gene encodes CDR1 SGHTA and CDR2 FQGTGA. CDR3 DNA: TGTGCCAGCACCAGGGACGGCTATGGCTACACCTTC. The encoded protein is CASTRDGYGYTF.

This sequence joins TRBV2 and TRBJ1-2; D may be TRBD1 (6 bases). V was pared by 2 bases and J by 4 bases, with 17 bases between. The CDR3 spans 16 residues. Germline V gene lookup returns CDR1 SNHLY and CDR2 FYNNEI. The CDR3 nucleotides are TGTGCCAGCAGTGAAATGGGGGCCCGGGGATCCTATGGCTACACCTTC. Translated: CASSEMGARGSYGYTF.

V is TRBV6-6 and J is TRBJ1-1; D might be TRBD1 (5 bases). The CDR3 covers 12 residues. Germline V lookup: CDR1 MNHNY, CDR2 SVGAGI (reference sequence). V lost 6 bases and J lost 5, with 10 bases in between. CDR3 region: CASRTGGTEAFF. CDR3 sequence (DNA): TGTGCCAGCAGAACAGGAGGGACTGAAGCTTTCTTT.

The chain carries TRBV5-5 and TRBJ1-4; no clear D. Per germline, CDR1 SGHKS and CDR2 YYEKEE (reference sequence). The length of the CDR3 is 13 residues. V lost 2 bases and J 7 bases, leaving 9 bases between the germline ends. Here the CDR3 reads CASSLVNGEKLFF. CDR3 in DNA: TGTGCCAGCAGCTTAGTAAATGGTGAAAAACTGTTTTTT.

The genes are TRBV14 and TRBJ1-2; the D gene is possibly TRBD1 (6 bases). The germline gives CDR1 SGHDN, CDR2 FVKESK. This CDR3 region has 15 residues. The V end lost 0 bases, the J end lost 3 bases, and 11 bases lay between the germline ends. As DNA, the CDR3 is TGTGCCAGCAGCCAAGAAAGACAGGCCCACTATGGCTACACCTTC. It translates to CASSQERQAHYGYTF.

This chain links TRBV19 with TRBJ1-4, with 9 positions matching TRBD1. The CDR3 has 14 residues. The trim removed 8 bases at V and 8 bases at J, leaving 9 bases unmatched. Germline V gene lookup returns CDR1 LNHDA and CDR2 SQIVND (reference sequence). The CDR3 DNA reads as TGTGCCAGTCGCCTGGGACAGGGAGGCGAAAAACTGTTTTTT. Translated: CASRLGQGGEKLFF.

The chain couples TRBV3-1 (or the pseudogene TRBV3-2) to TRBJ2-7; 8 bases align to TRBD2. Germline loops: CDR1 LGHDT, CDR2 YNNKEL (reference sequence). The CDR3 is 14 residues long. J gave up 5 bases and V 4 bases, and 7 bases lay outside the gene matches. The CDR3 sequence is CASSPSGRSHEQYF. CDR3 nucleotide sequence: TGTGCCAGCAGCCCGAGCGGGAGATCACACGAGCAGTACTTC.

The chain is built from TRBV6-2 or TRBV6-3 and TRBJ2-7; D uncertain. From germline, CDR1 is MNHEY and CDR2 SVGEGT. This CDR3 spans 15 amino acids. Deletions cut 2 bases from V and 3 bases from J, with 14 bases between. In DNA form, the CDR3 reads TGTGCCAGCAGTTACGGTGGTGGCCCCCTCTACGAGCAGTACTTC. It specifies CASSYGGGPLYEQYF.

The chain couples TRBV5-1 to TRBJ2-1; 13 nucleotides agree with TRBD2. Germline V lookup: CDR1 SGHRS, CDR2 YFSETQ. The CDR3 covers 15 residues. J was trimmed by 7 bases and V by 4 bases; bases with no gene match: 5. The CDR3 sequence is CASSQLAGGPNEQFF. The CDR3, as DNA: TGCGCCAGCAGCCAACTAGCGGGAGGGCCTAATGAGCAGTTCTTC. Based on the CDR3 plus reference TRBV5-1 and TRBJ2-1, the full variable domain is KAGVTQTPRYLIKTRGQQVTLSCSPISGHRSVSWYQQTPGQGLQFLFEYFSETQRNKGNFPGRFSGRQFSNSRSEMNVSTLELGDSALYLCASSQLAGGPNEQFFGPGTRLTVL.

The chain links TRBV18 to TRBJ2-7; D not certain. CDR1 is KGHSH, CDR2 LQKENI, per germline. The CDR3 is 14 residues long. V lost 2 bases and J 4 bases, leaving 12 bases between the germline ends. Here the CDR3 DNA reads TGTGCCAGCTCACCAGGTCCGCCCCCTTACGAGCAGTACTTC. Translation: CASSPGPPPYEQYF.